The rows below give T cell receptor beta chains drawn from one sample of a study of CD8+ T cells in alopecia areata. Libraries were prepared by immunoSEQ multiplex PCR; TCRdb keeps only in-frame clonotypes and omits some of them. The data show 10,000 to 15,000 clones, roughly 65% seen once. Sequences were derived from skin, sampled at week 4, from a patient treated with tofacitinib. The receptors stem from a human donor with alopecia areata. CDR3s include the opening cysteine and the closing phenylalanine or tryptophan. A D gene is named only where the DNA matches it firmly. A row's size may be missing; if present it is once, few, many or a size class.

>TRBJ2-2|NA|TRBV6-1|NA
CASRVDSGAGELFF
TGTGCCAGCAGAGTCGACTCGGGGGCCGGGGAGCTGTTTTTT
>TRBJ1-4|large|TRBV2|TRBD1
CASTQTQGAYEKLFF
TGTGCCAGCACCCAGACACAGGGGGCCTATGAAAAACTGTTTTTT
>TRBJ2-7|NA|TRBV5-1|NA
CASSLEGNEQYF
TGCGCCAGCAGCTTGGAGGGGAACGAGCAGTACTTC
>TRBJ2-4|NA|TRBV7-2|NA
CASSTENIQYF
TGTGCCAGCAGTACCGAAAACATTCAGTACTTC
>TRBJ2-7|NA|TRBV7-1|NA
CASSLGGGRSYEQYF
TGTGCCAGCAGCTTAGGCGGGGGCCGCTCCTACGAGCAGTACTTC
>TRBJ1-1|NA|TRBV6-1|NA
CASSLGGRTEAFF
TGTGCCAGCAGTCTTGGGGGTCGGACTGAAGCTTTCTTT
>TRBJ1-2|NA|TRBV6-1|NA
CASSSTPGVYGYTF
TGTGCCAGCAGTTCCACTCCAGGTGTCTATGGCTACACCTTC
>TRBJ2-7|NA|TRBV4-2|NA
CASSQGGSDEQYF
TGTGCCAGCAGCCAAGGGGGGTCTGACGAGCAGTACTTC
>TRBJ1-2|NA|TRBV7-2|NA
CASSFQGANGYTF
TGTGCCAGCAGCTTCCAAGGGGCTAATGGCTACACCTTC
>TRBJ1-2|few|TRBV18|NA
CASSPPFLNYGYTF
TGTGCCAGCTCACCACCGTTCCTCAACTATGGCTACACCTTC
>TRBJ2-2|NA|TRBV19|TRBD2
CASSIGASGSRELFF
TGTGCCAGTAGTATAGGGGCTAGCGGGTCGAGGGAGCTGTTTTTT
>TRBJ2-5|NA|TRBV7-2|NA
CASSLAMGLETQYF
TGTGCCAGCAGCTTAGCGATGGGGCTGGAGACCCAGTACTTC
>TRBJ2-3|NA|TRBV6-5|TRBD1
CASSLGQVSTDTQYF
TGTGCCAGCTCTTTGGGACAGGTTAGCACAGATACGCAGTATTTT
>TRBJ1-4|few|TRBV25-1|TRBD1
CASSESGTGLNEKLFF
TGTGCCAGCAGTGAATCCGGGACAGGGCTTAATGAAAAACTGTTTTTT
>TRBJ2-2|few|TRBV5-4|NA
CASSIMGRDGELFF
TGTGCCAGTTCAATTATGGGGCGGGACGGGGAGCTGTTTTTT
>TRBJ1-4|few|TRBV4-1|NA
CASSQPGRNDGEKLFF
TGCGCCAGCAGCCAACCCGGACGGAATGATGGGGAAAAACTGTTTTTT
>TRBJ1-2|NA|TRBV4-1|NA
CASSLRTGPYGYTF
TGCGCCAGCAGCCTACGAACAGGGCCCTATGGCTACACCTTC
>TRBJ1-5|once|TRBV29-1|NA
CSVGARDQPQHF
TGCAGCGTTGGAGCCCGGGATCAGCCCCAGCATTTT
>TRBJ1-2|once|TRBV27|NA
CASSLRTDNYGYTF
TGTGCCAGCAGTTTAAGGACAGACAACTATGGCTACACCTTC
>TRBJ2-1|NA|TRBV7-2|NA
CASSLGPANNEQFF
TGTGCCAGCAGCCTAGGACCGGCAAACAATGAGCAGTTCTTC
>TRBJ2-2|NA|TRBV14|NA
CASSRIGPTGELFF
TGTGCCAGCAGTCGAATTGGACCCACCGGGGAGCTGTTTTTT
>TRBJ1-1|NA|TRBV7-9|TRBD1
CATPGAGGLEAFF
TGTGCCACCCCCGGGGCAGGGGGTCTCGAAGCTTTCTTT
>TRBJ1-4|NA|TRBV7-8|TRBD1
CASSSGTGLEKLFF
TGTGCCAGCAGTTCCGGGACAGGGCTTGAAAAACTGTTTTTT
>TRBJ2-5|NA|TRBV5-4|NA
CASSPRGLAEETQYF
TGTGCCAGCAGCCCTCGGGGGCTAGCGGAAGAGACCCAGTACTTC
>TRBJ2-2|few|TRBV14|TRBD2
CASSPRFGGAGELFF
TGTGCCAGCAGCCCCCGGTTCGGGGGGGCCGGGGAGCTGTTTTTT
>TRBJ2-5|few|TRBV7-2|NA
CASSGGLQETQYF
TGTGCCAGCAGTGGGGGGCTCCAAGAGACCCAGTACTTC
>TRBJ2-3|NA|TRBV19|NA
CASSITGLTDTQYF
TGTGCCAGTAGTATAACAGGGCTAACAGATACGCAGTATTTT
>TRBJ2-1|few|TRBV5-1|NA
CASSLVVGVPYNEQFF
TGCGCCAGCAGCTTGGTAGTAGGGGTACCCTACAATGAGCAGTTCTTC
>TRBJ2-5|few|TRBV2|NA
CAIRGQETQETQYF
TGTGCCATCCGAGGACAAGAGACTCAAGAGACCCAGTACTTC
>TRBJ2-5|few|TRBV28|NA
CASSPQQGSETQYF
TGTGCCAGCAGTCCCCAGCAGGGGTCAGAGACCCAGTACTTC
>TRBJ2-2|few|TRBV27|NA
CASSTSTNTGELFF
TGTGCCAGCTCTACCTCGACTAACACCGGGGAGCTGTTTTTT
>TRBJ1-4|once|TRBV29-1|NA
CSVMTQGVNEKLFF
TGCAGCGTTATGACACAGGGCGTTAATGAAAAACTGTTTTTT
>TRBJ2-5|few|TRBV5-6|TRBD1
CASSLVGGTGDQETQYF
TGTGCCAGCAGCTTGGTGGGGGGGACAGGGGACCAAGAGACCCAGTACTTC
>TRBJ1-1|NA|TRBV4-1|NA
CASSNPANTEAFF
TGCGCCAGCAGCAACCCGGCAAACACTGAAGCTTTCTTT
>TRBJ2-3|NA|TRBV14|TRBD1
CASSQAGGDTQYF
TGTGCCAGCAGCCAAGCAGGGGGAGATACGCAGTATTTT
>TRBJ1-1|NA|TRBV5-1|TRBD1
CASSQTGGVTEAFF
TGCGCCAGCAGCCAAACAGGGGGCGTCACTGAAGCTTTCTTT
>TRBJ2-1|few|TRBV19|NA
CASSIGGSHNEQFF
TGTGCCAGTAGTATAGGCGGGTCCCACAATGAGCAGTTCTTC
>TRBJ2-7|NA|TRBV7-2|TRBD1
CASSIGDRDSGQQYF
TGTGCCAGCAGCATTGGGGACCGGGACAGCGGTCAGCAGTACTTC
>TRBJ1-2|NA|TRBV29-1|NA
CSVERLRDEGYTF
TGCAGCGTTGAGCGGCTCAGGGACGAGGGCTACACCTTC
>TRBJ2-4|once|TRBV18|NA
CASSPWSIAKNIQYF
TGTGCCAGCTCACCGTGGAGTATAGCCAAAAACATTCAGTACTTC
>TRBJ2-7|NA|TRBV6-1|NA
CACGAPSSYEQYF
TGTGCCTGCGGGGCCCCCTCTTCCTACGAGCAGTACTTC
>TRBJ2-2|NA|TRBV9|NA
CASAGNTGELFF
TGTGCCAGCGCCGGGAACACCGGGGAGCTGTTTTTT
>TRBJ1-2|NA|TRBV6-1|NA
CASSDGGTVFDGYTF
TGTGCCAGCAGTGATGGTGGCACGGTTTTTGATGGCTACACCTTC
>TRBJ1-1|NA|TRBV10-3|NA
CAISRRSQGAEDTEAFF
TGTGCCATCAGCCGTAGGAGTCAGGGCGCCGAGGACACTGAAGCTTTCTTT
>TRBJ2-7|NA|TRBV6-1|TRBD1
CAKRGQGCEQYF
TGTGCCAAACGAGGACAGGGGTGCGAGCAGTACTTC
>TRBJ2-1|NA|TRBV19|NA
CASSNLAHSYNEQFF
TGTGCCAGTAGTAACCTAGCTCACTCCTACAATGAGCAGTTCTTC
>TRBJ1-6|few|TRBV15|TRBD1
CATRQGANSPLHF
TGTGCCACCCGACAGGGGGCCAATTCACCCCTCCACTTT
>TRBJ1-4|NA|TRBV28|NA
CASSLANPTLKLFF
TGTGCCAGCAGTTTGGCAAACCCTACTCTAAAACTGTTTTTT
>TRBJ2-3|NA|TRBV15|NA
CATRGGSTDTQYF
TGTGCCACCAGAGGAGGTAGCACAGATACGCAGTATTTT
>TRBJ1-1|medium-sized|TRBV7-2|NA
CASSPDRLRAFF
TGTGCCAGCAGCCCAGACAGATTACGGGCTTTCTTT
>TRBJ1-6|NA|TRBV19|TRBD1
CASSIAGTGDSPLHF
TGTGCCAGTAGTATAGCCGGGACAGGGGATTCACCCCTCCACTTT
>TRBJ2-4|NA|TRBV6-5|TRBD1
CASGFRGAKNIQYF
TGTGCCAGCGGGTTCAGGGGGGCCAAAAACATTCAGTACTTC